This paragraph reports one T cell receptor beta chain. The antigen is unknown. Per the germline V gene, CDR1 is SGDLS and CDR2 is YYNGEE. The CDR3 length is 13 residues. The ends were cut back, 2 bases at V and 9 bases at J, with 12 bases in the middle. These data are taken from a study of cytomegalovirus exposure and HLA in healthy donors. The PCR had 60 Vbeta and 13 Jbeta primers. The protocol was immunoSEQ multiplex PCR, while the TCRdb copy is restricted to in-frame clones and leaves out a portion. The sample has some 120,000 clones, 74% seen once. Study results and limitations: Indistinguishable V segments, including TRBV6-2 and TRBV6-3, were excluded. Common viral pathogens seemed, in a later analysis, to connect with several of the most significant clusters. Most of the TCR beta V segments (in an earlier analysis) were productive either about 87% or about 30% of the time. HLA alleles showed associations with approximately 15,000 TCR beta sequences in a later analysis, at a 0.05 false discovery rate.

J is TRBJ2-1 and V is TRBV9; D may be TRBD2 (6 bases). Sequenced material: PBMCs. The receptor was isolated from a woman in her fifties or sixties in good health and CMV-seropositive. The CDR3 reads CASSVGGASEQFF. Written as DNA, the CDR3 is TGTGCCAGCAGCGTGGGGGGAGCCAGTGAGCAGTTCTTC.